Listed here are 32 T cell receptor beta chains from one sample, sequenced in a study of T cell responses to AZD1222 COVID-19 vaccine (dated by TCRdb to about 2021). The sample's time point label, decoded: about 28 days (+/-7) after the second vaccine dose. Preparation of the library involved the immunoSEQ multiplex PCR assay. TCRdb stores this immuneACCESS table with in-frame sequences only. Part of the clones is absent; in the studies checked, under half of the shortfall reflects unresolved V genes, and no reason is known for the rest. The sample contains some 93,000 clones, roughly 90% of them found a single time. About an eighth of the sample is taken by the ten largest. Material: peripheral blood, obtained 28 days after the second AZD1222 dose. The receptors stem from an adult who received the AZD1222 COVID-19 vaccine.

J is TRBJ1-1 and V is TRBV7-2, with D perhaps matching TRBD1 (5 bases). The germline V and J ends were trimmed by 5 bases and 4 bases, with 14 bases remaining between them. The CDR3 consists of 14 residues. Germline V CDR1 and CDR2: SGHTA, FQGNSA. CDR3 bases: TGTGCCAGCAGCACCCAGGGTGGAGGCACTGAAGCTTTCTTT. It is translated as CASSTQGGGTEAFF.

The J gene is TRBJ1-2, the V gene TRBV4-1; perhaps TRBD1 as D (5 bases). CDR1 MGHRA and CDR2 YSYEKL come from the germline V gene. The CDR3 covers 14 residues. V lost 0 bases and J 2 bases, leaving 7 bases between the germline ends. CDR3 DNA: TGCGCCAGCAGCCAAGATCCAGGGAACTATGGCTACACCTTC. Translation: CASSQDPGNYGYTF.

This rearrangement joins TRBV5-1 to TRBJ1-4; D is unresolved. The CDR3 spans 14 residues. Trimming removed 1 base from V and 8 bases from J, with 12 bases in between. Germline lookup yields CDR1 SGHRS and CDR2 YFSETQ. The CDR3 is CASSLTRIGEKLFF. The DNA of the CDR3 is TGCGCCAGCAGCTTGACGAGAATTGGGGAAAAACTGTTTTTT.

The chain is built from TRBV6-2 or TRBV6-3 and TRBJ1-1; no firm D call. This CDR3 has 13 residues. Trimming removed 4 bases at V and 3 bases at J, with 9 bases between. CDR1 MNHEY and CDR2 SVGEGT come from the germline V gene. The CDR3 sequence: CASSLRGDTEAFF. The CDR3 DNA sequence: TGTGCCAGCAGTTTACGCGGGGACACTGAAGCTTTCTTT.

V and J are TRBV7-2 and TRBJ1-1, with unresolved D. V shed 5 bases and J shed 1 base, with 11 bases lying between them. Germline V gene data show CDR1 as SGHTA and CDR2 as FQGNSA. CDR3 size: 14 residues. The CDR3 DNA follows: TGTGCCAGCAGCCCTGGGCGGCCGAACACTGAAGCTTTCTTT. It translates to CASSPGRPNTEAFF.

This clone was seen once. The V call is TRBV19, the J call TRBJ2-2; perhaps D is TRBD1 or TRBD2 (5 bases each). CDR1 and CDR2 (germline): LNHDA, SQIVND (reference sequence). The germline V and J ends were trimmed by 11 bases and 0 bases, with 13 bases remaining between them. This CDR3 contains 14 residues. The CDR3 loop reads CAVGRGPNTGELFF. The CDR3 DNA sequence: TGTGCCGTGGGGCGAGGGCCGAACACCGGGGAGCTGTTTTTT. Supplemented by reference TRBV19 and TRBJ2-2, the full variable domain reads DGGITQSPKYLFRKEGQNVTLSCEQNLNHDAMYWYRQDPGQGLRLIYYSQIVNDFQKGDIAEGYSVSREKKESFPLTVTSAQKNPTAFYLCAVGRGPNTGELFFGEGSRLTVL.

The rearrangement joins TRBV9 to TRBJ1-6; weak D call: TRBD1 (6 bases). The CDR3 sequence is 13 residues long. CDR1 is SGDLS, CDR2 YYNGEE, per germline. Trimming removed 0 bases from V and 9 bases from J, with 7 bases in between. This CDR3 is CASSVEQGSPLHF. In DNA form, the CDR3 reads TGTGCCAGCAGCGTAGAACAGGGTTCACCCCTCCACTTT. The full variable domain, with the rest looked up from reference TRBV9 and TRBJ1-6, is DSGVTQTPKHLITATGQRVTLRCSPRSGDLSVYWYQQSLDQGLQFLIQYYNGEERAKGNILERFSAQQFPDLHSELNLSSLELGDSALYFCASSVEQGSPLHFGNGTRLTVT.

The chain uses TRBV5-6 and TRBJ2-1; D is unresolved. Germline CDR1 and CDR2: SGHDT and YYEEEE. The CDR3 spans 12 residues. Trimming shortened V by 1 base and J by 6 bases, and 5 bases separated the two germline ends. The CDR3 DNA reads TGTGCCAGCAGCTTGACCTTCAATGAGCAGTTCTTC. It specifies CASSLTFNEQFF.

This clone was counted only a few times. This chain links TRBV19 with TRBJ1-1; D gene uncertain. The germline gives CDR1 LNHDA, CDR2 SQIVND (reference sequence). There are 13 residues in the CDR3. V was cut by 11 bases and J by 1 base, with 14 bases left in between. The CDR3 bases are TGTGCCGCCTCCCTAAACGGGAACACTGAAGCTTTCTTT. It encodes CAASLNGNTEAFF.

The count of this clone is one. The chain combines TRBV12-3 or TRBV12-4 with TRBJ2-1; D remains ambiguous. CDR3 length equals 12 residues. The V gene lost 7 bases and the J gene lost 7 bases, with 11 bases spanning the gap. The CDR3 DNA sequence: TGTGCCAGCATGGGATCTCAAAATGAGCAGTTCTTC. Translated, it gives CASMGSQNEQFF.

This sequence joins TRBV2 and TRBJ1-1; D is perhaps TRBD1 (5 bases). CDR1 and CDR2 (germline): SNHLY, FYNNEI. This CDR3 has 13 amino acids. V lost 4 bases and J lost 5, with 11 bases in between. The CDR3 coding sequence is TGTGCCAGCAGTGTAGCGGGGCAGACTGAAGCTTTCTTT. Translated, it gives CASSVAGQTEAFF.

The chain has TRBV2 and TRBJ1-4, with TRBD1 identical over 7 bases. The CDR3 contains 14 residues. V was pared by 5 bases and J by 8 bases, with 8 bases of the junction left unmatched. The germline gives CDR1 SNHLY, CDR2 FYNNEI. The CDR3 region has the DNA TGTGCCAGCAGTCGACAGGGCTCAGACGAAAAACTGTTTTTT. It yields the protein CASSRQGSDEKLFF.

The CDR3: CASSYHRTGQAFF. DNA for the CDR3: TGTGCCAGCAGTTACCACAGAACAGGGCAAGCTTTCTTT. The V gene is TRBV12-3 or TRBV12-4, the J gene TRBJ1-1; D might be TRBD1 (6 bases). Trimming shortened V by 4 bases and J by 9 bases, and 15 bases separated the two germline ends. The CDR3 runs 13 residues.

The rearrangement uses TRBV5-4 and TRBJ2-7, with 9 positions matching TRBD1. V lost 3 bases and J lost 6; bases outside the gene matches: 7. This CDR3 has 14 amino acids. The germline gives CDR1 SGHNT, CDR2 YYREEE (reference sequence). In DNA form, the CDR3 reads TGTGCCAGCAGCTCAGGACAGGGGCTTCGCGAGCAGTACTTC. Its protein product is CASSSGQGLREQYF.

The count of this clone is one. The chain couples TRBV11-2 to TRBJ1-2; 7 bases align to TRBD1. Losses at the gene ends were 5 bases for V and 7 bases for J; bases not matched to a gene: 7. The CDR3 loop spans 13 amino acids. Germline CDR1 is SGHAT and CDR2 is FQNNGV. CDR3 in DNA: TGTGCCAGCAGCGCCGACAGGGCGGGTGGCTACACCTTC. This gives the protein CASSADRAGGYTF.

This rearrangement joins TRBV19 to TRBJ2-5; D unresolved. The CDR3 has 15 residues. From germline, CDR1 is LNHDA and CDR2 SQIVND (reference sequence). Trimming removed 6 bases from V and 2 bases from J, with 16 bases in between. DNA of the CDR3: TGTGCCAGTAGCCCGTCCGGTTGGAGTCAAGAGACCCAGTACTTC. Translating gives CASSPSGWSQETQYF.

The chain has TRBV19 and TRBJ1-1; 8 nucleotides line up with TRBD1. V lost 7 bases to trimming and J lost 5 bases; unmatched junction nucleotides: 12. The CDR3 length is 15 residues. CDR1 and CDR2 from the germline V gene are LNHDA and SQIVND (reference sequence). In DNA, the CDR3 is TGTGCCAGTAAGGGCGGCCAGGGGGCATATACTGAAGCTTTCTTT. Translating it yields CASKGGQGAYTEAFF.

This clone was observed a single time. V gene TRBV7-3 combines with J gene TRBJ2-7; D gene unclear. Germline loops: CDR1 SGHTA, CDR2 FQGTGA. The CDR3 consists of 13 residues. Trimming left V 2 bases short and J 0 bases short, with 5 bases between. This chain's CDR3 is CASSLGNSYEQYF. CDR3 in DNA: TGTGCCAGCAGCTTAGGGAACTCCTACGAGCAGTACTTC. Full variable domain (outside the CDR3, taken from reference TRBV7-3 and TRBJ2-7): GAGVSQTPSNKVTEKGKYVELRCDPISGHTALYWYRQSLGQGPEFLIYFQGTGAADDSGLPNDRFFAVRPEGSVSTLKIQRTERGDSAVYLCASSLGNSYEQYFGPGTRLTVT.

This chain joins TRBV19 and TRBJ2-6; D not resolved. Germline CDR1 reads LNHDA; CDR2 reads SQIVND (reference sequence). The CDR3 totals 16 residues. The V end lost 3 bases, the J end lost 0 bases, and 9 bases lay between the germline ends. In nucleotides, the CDR3 is TGTGCCAGTAGTATCAAGACGGGCTCTGGGGCCAACGTCCTGACTTTC. Amino acids: CASSIKTGSGANVLTF. The variable domain in full, with the rest retrieved from reference TRBV19 and TRBJ2-6, is DGGITQSPKYLFRKEGQNVTLSCEQNLNHDAMYWYRQDPGQGLRLIYYSQIVNDFQKGDIAEGYSVSREKKESFPLTVTSAQKNPTAFYLCASSIKTGSGANVLTFGAGSRLTVL.

The chain recombines TRBV10-3 with TRBJ2-7; 7 bases match TRBD2. The CDR3 is made up of 14 amino acids. The ends lost 6 bases at V and 2 bases at J; junction bases unmatched: 7. Germline V CDR1 and CDR2: ENHRY, SYGVKD. CDR3: CAIRADGRPYEQYF. The CDR3 coding sequence is TGTGCCATCAGAGCGGACGGGAGGCCCTACGAGCAGTACTTC.

J is TRBJ2-5 and V is TRBV11-2, with 8 bases fitting TRBD2. CDR1 is SGHAT, CDR2 FQNNGV, per germline. This CDR3 comprises 15 residues. V gave up 5 bases and J gave up 5 bases; unmatched junction bases: 10. The CDR3 coding sequence is TGTGCCAGCAGCCGCGCTAGCGGGTGGGGGGAGACCCAGTACTTC. Its protein is CASSRASGWGETQYF.

V and J are TRBV6-1 and TRBJ2-6, with TRBD1 identical over 8 bases. Germline V gene data show CDR1 as MNHNS and CDR2 as SASEGT. The CDR3 is 16 amino acids. V gave up 0 bases and J gave up 2 bases; unmatched junction bases: 0. The CDR3: CASSEATGAGANVLTF. DNA for the CDR3: TGTGCCAGCAGTGAAGCGACAGGGGCTGGGGCCAACGTCCTGACTTTC.

The rearrangement joins TRBV3-1 (or the pseudogene TRBV3-2) to TRBJ1-2; D gene uncertain. CDR3 length equals 16 residues. Trimming cost V 1 base and J 6 bases, with 18 bases left between them. The germline V gene has CDR1 LGHDT and CDR2 YNNKEL (reference sequence). The CDR3 reads CASSQGSGMTMDGYTF. The CDR3 DNA is TGTGCCAGCAGCCAAGGCTCAGGCATGACAATGGATGGCTACACCTTC.

The chain recombines TRBV30 with TRBJ2-3; D unresolved. From germline, CDR1 is GTSNPN and CDR2 SVGIG (reference sequence). With 2 bases removed from V and 6 bases from J, the gap between germline ends came to 9 bases. There are 12 residues in the CDR3. The CDR3 sequence is CAWSPARDTQYF. The CDR3 coding sequence is TGTGCCTGGAGTCCCGCCAGGGATACGCAGTATTTT.

This chain joins TRBV7-8 and TRBJ2-1; 7 positions agree with TRBD2. This CDR3 comprises 14 residues. J gave up 2 bases and V 2 bases, and 0 bases lay outside the gene matches. Germline-derived CDR1 and CDR2 are SGHVS and FQNEAQ. CDR3 in amino acids: CASSLRGAYNEQFF. The DNA of the CDR3 is TGTGCCAGCAGCTTACGGGGGGCCTACAATGAGCAGTTCTTC.

The V and J genes are TRBV6-6 and TRBJ2-1; D unclear. With 9 bases removed from V and 7 bases from J, the gap between germline ends came to 13 bases. In germline, CDR1 is MNHNY, CDR2 SVGAGI (reference sequence). CDR3 size: 12 residues. The CDR3 spells CASLDQANEQFF. CDR3 DNA: TGTGCCAGTCTTGATCAGGCAAATGAGCAGTTCTTC.

About this clone: Distinct nucleotide sequences in the sample also encode this CDR3. The V and J genes are TRBV20-1 and TRBJ2-7; D ambiguous. The V end lost 1 base, the J end lost 2 bases, and 3 bases lay between the germline ends. The CDR3 consists of 11 residues. CDR1 and CDR2 from the germline V gene are DFQATT and SNEGSKA (reference sequence). The CDR3 DNA reads TGCAGTGCTAGAGGGGCCTACGAGCAGTACTTC. Translating it yields CSARGAYEQYF.

This chain connects TRBV9 to TRBJ1-4; D call uncertain. The V gene lost 2 bases and the J gene lost 4 bases, with 12 bases spanning the gap. CDR1 is SGDLS, CDR2 YYNGEE, per germline. The CDR3 sequence is 15 residues long. CDR3 nucleotide sequence: TGTGCCAGCAGCGTCTCGGGTCAGAATAATGAAAAACTGTTTTTT. It specifies CASSVSGQNNEKLFF.

The chain couples TRBV28 to TRBJ2-1; 9 nucleotides match TRBD1. Germline CDR1 reads MDHEN; CDR2 reads SYDVKM. This CDR3 is built from 12 residues. V was clipped by 7 bases and J by 8 bases; unmatched bases: 3. The CDR3 nucleotides are TGTGCCAGCACCCGGGACAGGGATGAGCAGTTCTTC. Translation: CASTRDRDEQFF.

This chain links TRBV9 with TRBJ2-2; possibly TRBD2 for D (5 bases). The germline CDR1 and CDR2 sequences are SGDLS and YYNGEE. The CDR3 is 16 residues long. V was clipped by 0 bases and J by 4 bases, with 13 bases between them. The CDR3 sequence: CASSVGPLEGTGELFF. DNA for the CDR3: TGTGCCAGCAGCGTAGGGCCCCTCGAGGGCACCGGGGAGCTGTTTTTT.

The chain joins TRBV15 to TRBJ1-3, with 8 nucleotides matching TRBD1. The CDR3 has 17 amino acids. V shed 4 bases and J 0 bases; nucleotides not matched to a gene: 8. The germline V gene encodes CDR1 LNHNV and CDR2 YYDKDF (reference sequence). The CDR3 loop reads CATSKGRDRISGNTIYF. The CDR3 nucleotides are TGTGCCACCAGCAAAGGAAGGGACAGGATCTCTGGAAACACCATATATTTT. The entire variable domain, with the rest obtained from reference TRBV15 and TRBJ1-3, is as follows: DAMVIQNPRYQVTQFGKPVTLSCSQTLNHNVMYWYQQKSSQAPKLLFHYYDKDFNNEADTPDNFQSRRPNTSFCFLDIRSPGLGDTAMYLCATSKGRDRISGNTIYFGEGSWLTVV.

V gene TRBV7-2 combines with J gene TRBJ1-6; 11 nucleotides agree with TRBD1. Germline lookup yields CDR1 SGHTA and CDR2 FQGNSA. The CDR3 runs 14 residues. CDR3 residues: CASGQGANNSPLHF. CDR3 bases: TGTGCGAGCGGACAGGGGGCGAATAATTCACCCCTCCACTTT.